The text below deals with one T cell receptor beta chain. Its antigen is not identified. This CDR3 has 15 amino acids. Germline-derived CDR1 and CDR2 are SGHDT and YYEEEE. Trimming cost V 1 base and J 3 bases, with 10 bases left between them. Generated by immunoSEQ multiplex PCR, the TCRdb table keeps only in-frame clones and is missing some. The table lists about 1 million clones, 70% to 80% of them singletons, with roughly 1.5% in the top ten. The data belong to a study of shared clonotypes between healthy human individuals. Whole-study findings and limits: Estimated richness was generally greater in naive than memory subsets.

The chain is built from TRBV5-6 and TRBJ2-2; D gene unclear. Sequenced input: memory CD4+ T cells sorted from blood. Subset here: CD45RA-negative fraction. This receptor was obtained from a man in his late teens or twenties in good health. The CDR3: CASSLPGQYTGELFF. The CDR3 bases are TGTGCCAGCAGCTTGCCTGGGCAGTACACCGGGGAGCTGTTTTTT.